The 11 T cell receptor beta chains in this list originate from one sample, sequenced in a study of cytomegalovirus exposure and HLA in healthy donors. Vbeta (60) and Jbeta (13) primers were used in the PCR. The table came from immunoSEQ multiplex PCR; TCRdb's copy has only in-frame clones and leaves some out. The repertoire has 160,000 or so clones, around 79% of them found once; the top ten carry 3.5% to 5%. Sequenced: PBMCs. The receptors originated from a man aged 35-49 years in good health and CMV-seronegative.

This clone was recorded only once. The V call is TRBV13, the J call TRBJ2-7; the match to TRBD2 covers 15 bases. V dropped 5 bases and J dropped 3; count of bases not matched to a gene: 8. Looked up from germline, CDR1 is PRHDT and CDR2 is FYEKMQ (reference sequence). CDR3 length: 17 residues. CDR3 bases: TGTGCCAGCAGCAGGCGGACTAGCGGGGGGGGGCTCTACGAGCAGTACTTC. It encodes CASSRRTSGGGLYEQYF.

This clone has just one count. V gene TRBV5-1 combines with J gene TRBJ2-3, with D unresolved. With 2 bases removed from V and 4 bases from J, the gap between germline ends came to 8 bases. CDR3 length: 13 residues. From germline, CDR1 is SGHRS and CDR2 YFSETQ. The CDR3 sequence: CASSLRSADTQYF. CDR3 nucleotides: TGCGCCAGCAGCTTACGGAGCGCAGATACGCAGTATTTT. Full variable domain (rest looked up from reference TRBV5-1 and TRBJ2-3): KAGVTQTPRYLIKTRGQQVTLSCSPISGHRSVSWYQQTPGQGLQFLFEYFSETQRNKGNFPGRFSGRQFSNSRSEMNVSTLELGDSALYLCASSLRSADTQYFGPGTRLTVL.

This clone was observed a handful of times. The V and J genes are TRBV29-1 and TRBJ1-3, with 7 bases lining up with TRBD1. Germline CDR1 SQVTM, CDR2 ANQGSEA. The CDR3 has 13 amino acids. The V gene end was trimmed by 4 bases and the J gene end by 4 bases; junction bases not matched to a gene: 4. The CDR3 coding sequence is TGCAGCGTTGCGGCGGACAGGGGAAACACCATATATTTT. Translation: CSVAADRGNTIYF.

The CDR3 DNA reads as TGTGCCTGGAGTATATCCGGACAGGGCCAATATTCCAATCAGCCCCAGCATTTT. Translated: CAWSISGQGQYSNQPQHF. The rearrangement joins TRBV30 to TRBJ1-5; 8 bases map to TRBD1. The CDR3 sequence is 18 residues long. V shed 2 bases and J 3 bases; nucleotides not matched to a gene: 15. Germline values: CDR1 GTSNPN, CDR2 SVGIG (reference sequence). The full variable domain, rest sourced from reference TRBV30 and TRBJ1-5, is SQTIHQWPATLVQPVGSPLSLECTVEGTSNPNLYWYRQAAGRGLQLLFYSVGIGQISSEVPQNLSASRPQDRQFILSSKKLLLSDSGFYLCAWSISGQGQYSNQPQHFGDGTRLSIL.

The V call is TRBV25-1, the J call TRBJ2-3; D might be TRBD2 (6 bases). Germline V gene lookup returns CDR1 MGHDK and CDR2 SYGVNS. There are 13 residues in the CDR3. V was pared by 4 bases and J by 4 bases, with 9 bases between. CDR3 sequence: CASSGGLADTQYF. The CDR3 DNA reads as TGTGCCAGCAGTGGGGGACTTGCAGATACGCAGTATTTT.

V usage is TRBV28 and J usage is TRBJ2-3; 8 bases agree with TRBD2. The V and J ends lost 6 bases and 0 bases, in that order; junction bases with no gene match: 2. The CDR3 has 14 amino acids. Germline V gives CDR1 MDHEN, CDR2 SYDVKM. CDR3 DNA: TGTGCCAGCAGCCGGGGGGGGAGCACAGATACGCAGTATTTT. Translation gives CASSRGGSTDTQYF.

V usage is TRBV30 and J usage is TRBJ1-3; D ambiguous. This CDR3 spans 14 amino acids. Germline lookup yields CDR1 GTSNPN and CDR2 SVGIG (reference sequence). V shed 5 bases and J shed 3 bases, with 14 bases lying between them. This chain's CDR3 is CAWGEWFDGNTIYF. In nucleotides, the CDR3 is TGTGCCTGGGGGGAGTGGTTCGATGGAAACACCATATATTTT.

The chain employs TRBV4-2 and TRBJ2-2; perhaps TRBD1 as D (5 bases). The CDR3 extends over 18 amino acids. The V gene lost 4 bases and the J gene lost 1 base, with 19 bases spanning the gap. CDR1 is LGHNA and CDR2 is YNFKEQ in the germline V gene. The CDR3 spells CASSRQSTTGGNTGELFF. The CDR3 nucleotides are TGTGCCAGCAGCCGACAGTCTACCACCGGTGGGAACACCGGGGAGCTGTTTTTT.

The chain combines TRBV7-9 with TRBJ1-3; D is ambiguous. The V end was cut by 2 bases, the J end by 4 bases, with 9 bases between. CDR1 SEHNR and CDR2 FQNEAQ come from the germline V gene (reference sequence). This CDR3 is 14 amino acids long. The CDR3 loop reads CASSLRESGNTIYF. CDR3 in DNA: TGTGCCAGCAGCTTAAGGGAGTCCGGAAACACCATATATTTT.

This rearrangement joins TRBV11-2 to TRBJ2-1; D perhaps matches TRBD1 (6 bases). V lost 2 bases and J 8 bases, leaving 16 bases between the germline ends. This CDR3 contains 15 residues. Germline V gene lookup returns CDR1 SGHAT and CDR2 FQNNGV. The CDR3 sequence is CASSLTGGSGHEQFF. In DNA form, the CDR3 reads TGTGCCAGCAGCTTAACTGGGGGCTCGGGGCATGAGCAGTTCTTC.

The chain links TRBV6-5 to TRBJ1-1, with TRBD1 as a possible D gene (6 bases). Germline loops: CDR1 MNHEY, CDR2 SVGAGI. This CDR3 spans 14 amino acids. Trimming removed 6 bases at V and 1 base at J, with 12 bases between. The CDR3 region is CASRLQGRNTEAFF. DNA for the CDR3: TGTGCCAGCAGACTTCAGGGGAGGAACACTGAAGCTTTCTTT.